This T cell receptor (beta chain) was documented in a study of blood T cell repertoires in COVID-19. Germline V gives CDR1 SGHRS, CDR2 YFSETQ. With 4 bases clipped from V and 4 bases from J, the junction kept 10 bases outside the gene matches. There are 16 residues in the CDR3. Here immunoSEQ multiplex PCR was the method, and the copy in TCRdb shows in-frame clones only, minus some. The sample yields 140,000 or so clones, 84% seen once. This clonotype was sampled from a man under 40 with COVID-19, enrolled during active disease. The sequenced sample was peripheral blood. The chain has TRBV5-1 and TRBJ2-3; 9 bases map to TRBD1. The CDR3 reads CASSPGQGGVPDTQYF. CDR3 DNA: TGCGCCAGCAGCCCGGGACAGGGAGGGGTCCCAGATACGCAGTATTTT.